One sample yielded the 28 T cell receptor beta chains listed below, sequenced in a study of T cells in Graves' hyperthyroidism and ophthalmopathy. Using RNA transcripts as the source, TCR beta CDR3 regions were amplified. TCR CDR3 underwent first-round RT-PCR with the HTBI primer set. TCRdb fed the multiplex PCR reads into MiXCR, producing one record per CDR3 protein. The table has around 600,000 distinct CDR3 sequences, about 15% seen once. The sample was blood. The receptors originated from a woman aged 50 to 60 with Graves' ophthalmopathy.

The CDR3 bases are TGTGCCAGCAGCTTAGACCCCCCCGGGGGCACAGATACGCAGTATTTT. Protein: CASSLDPPGGTDTQYF. This chain links TRBV11-3 with TRBJ2-3, with a weak D call TRBD2 (5 bases). Trimming pared 0 bases from V and 1 base from J, leaving 11 bases between. Germline CDR1 and CDR2: SGHNT and YENEEA. This CDR3 comprises 16 residues.

This clonotype was picked up many times. The rearrangement joins TRBV28 to TRBJ2-5, with D possibly matching TRBD2 (6 bases). V lost 3 bases and J 1 base, leaving 18 bases between the germline ends. The CDR3 is 17 residues long. From germline, CDR1 is MDHEN and CDR2 SYDVKM. The CDR3, as DNA: TGTGCCAGCAGTTTCCCCCAAACTAGCAGAATCCAAGAGACCCAGTACTTC. It specifies CASSFPQTSRIQETQYF.

J is TRBJ2-3 and V is TRBV20-1, with D unresolved. From germline, CDR1 is DFQATT and CDR2 SNEGSKA (reference sequence). CDR3 size: 13 residues. V was shortened by 0 bases and J by 3 bases, with 7 bases between the two germline ends. The CDR3 sequence is CSARDQSTDTQYF. CDR3 DNA sequence: TGCAGTGCTAGAGATCAGAGTACAGATACGCAGTATTTT.

This clonotype was counted only a few times. The J gene is TRBJ1-3, the V gene TRBV7-2; 10 bases are shared with TRBD1. The CDR3 has 15 residues. V trimming: 0 bases; J trimming: 5 bases; junction bases outside the gene matches: 1. Germline assignment: CDR1 SGHTA and CDR2 FQGNSA. The CDR3: CASSLATGGRNTIYF. The CDR3 nucleotides read TGTGCCAGCAGCTTAGCGACAGGGGGCAGAAACACCATATATTTT.

Ten or more counts support this clonotype. This chain uses TRBV29-1 with TRBJ2-7; 9 bases agree with TRBD2. Germline-derived CDR1 and CDR2 are SQVTM and ANQGSEA. The CDR3 spans 14 residues. With 7 bases clipped from V and 6 bases from J, the junction kept 13 bases outside the gene matches. CDR3 amino acids: CSAAGSGRTGEQYF. CDR3 coding DNA: TGCAGCGCCGCAGGAAGCGGGAGGACTGGCGAGCAGTACTTC.

As to this clonotype: Since a much larger clone is just one base distant, this may be a read error. This sequence joins TRBV6-1 and TRBJ2-6; 7 positions match TRBD1. This CDR3 spans 16 amino acids. Germline V gene data show CDR1 as MNHNS and CDR2 as SASEGT. CDR3 DNA: TGTGCCAGCAGTCCCCACACAGGGGCTGGGGCCAACGTCCCGACTTTC. It yields the protein CASSPHTGAGANVPTF.

This clonotype turned up a few times. The genes are TRBV6-5 and TRBJ2-7; tentatively, D is TRBD1 (6 bases). Deletions cut 0 bases from V and 0 bases from J, with 12 bases between. CDR3 length: 16 amino acids. Germline values: CDR1 MNHEY, CDR2 SVGAGI. CDR3 in DNA: TGTGCCAGCAGTTACTCGCCGAGGGGGTCCTCCTACGAGCAGTACTTC. Translated: CASSYSPRGSSYEQYF.

There are many counts of this clonotype. The chain combines TRBV12-3 or TRBV12-4 with TRBJ2-7, with 7 nucleotides matching TRBD1. After removal of 6 bases from V and 3 bases from J, the junction contained 8 bases not matched to a gene. The CDR3 spans 14 residues. The CDR3 nucleotides are TGTGCCAGCAGAGAGACAGGGTCCGGCTACGAGCAGTACTTC. Encoded protein: CASRETGSGYEQYF.

This clonotype was observed at least ten times. The chain couples TRBV5-1 to TRBJ1-1; 7 bases line up with TRBD1. Germline V gives CDR1 SGHRS, CDR2 YFSETQ. This CDR3 is built from 15 residues. V shed 4 bases, J shed 1 base, and the junction held 7 bases outside the gene matches. In nucleotides, the CDR3 is TGCGCCAGCAGCATGCAGGGACAGCCGAACACTGAAGCTTTCTTT. Its translation is CASSMQGQPNTEAFF.

With respect to this clonotype: A junction boundary mismatches the germline segment, possibly from a read error. The rearrangement joins TRBV7-7 to TRBJ2-6; D is undetermined. The length of the CDR3 is 17 residues. The germline V gene has CDR1 SSHAT and CDR2 FNYEAQ (reference sequence). CDR3 in amino acids: CASSQRTQGSGANVLTF. The CDR3 nucleotides read TGTGCTAGCAGCCAACGGACGCAAGGATCTGGGGCCAACGTCCTGACTTTC.

This clonotype was observed many times. The chain's CDR3 is CSATWTSGRADTQYF. In DNA form, the CDR3 reads TGCAGTGCGACTTGGACTAGCGGGAGGGCAGATACGCAGTATTTT. The chain recombines TRBV20-1 with TRBJ2-3; 15 bases are a match to TRBD2. The CDR3 spans 15 residues. V gave up 6 bases and J gave up 4 bases; unmatched junction bases: 5. In germline, CDR1 is DFQATT, CDR2 SNEGSKA (reference sequence).

This clonotype was seen at least ten times. The CDR3 reads CASRTGTGGTEAFF. For the CDR3, the DNA is TGTGCCAGTAGAACCGGGACAGGGGGGACTGAAGCTTTCTTT. This chain links TRBV19 with TRBJ1-1, with TRBD1 matching over 11 bases. V lost 6 bases and J lost 5; bases outside the gene matches: 5. The V gene's germline CDR1 is LNHDA and CDR2 SQIVND (reference sequence). The CDR3 spans 14 residues.

Only a few counts were recorded for this clonotype. The chain uses TRBV10-3 and TRBJ2-1; D possibly corresponds to TRBD2 (6 bases). In germline, CDR1 is ENHRY, CDR2 SYGVKD. This CDR3 is 14 amino acids long. V shed 7 bases and J shed 6 bases, with 16 bases lying between them. The CDR3 reads CAITRGRPSNEQFF. The DNA of the CDR3 is TGTGCCATCACGCGGGGACGGCCTTCCAATGAGCAGTTCTTC.

The chain uses TRBV7-8 and TRBJ2-3; 9 bases are a match to TRBD1. From germline, CDR1 is SGHVS and CDR2 FQNEAQ. This CDR3 has 18 residues. Trimming at V came to 5 bases and at J to 4 bases, leaving 16 bases not matched to a gene. DNA for the CDR3: TGTGCCAGCAGCCAAACCCCGGGGGACAGGGTTGTGCCAGATACGCAGTATTTT. It encodes CASSQTPGDRVVPDTQYF.

This clonotype was counted a few times. This chain connects TRBV29-1 to TRBJ1-2; TRBD1 might be the D (6 bases). The germline V gene has CDR1 SQVTM and CDR2 ANQGSEA. The CDR3 has 12 residues. Trimming pared 6 bases from V and 5 bases from J, leaving 13 bases between. DNA for the CDR3: TGCAGCGTGGCCGGGACACCATATGGCTACACCTTC. This gives the protein CSVAGTPYGYTF.

This clonotype has at least ten counts. The gene calls are TRBV30 and TRBJ2-7; 9 bases match TRBD1. Germline CDR1 is GTSNPN and CDR2 is SVGIG (reference sequence). This CDR3 is built from 13 residues. After removal of 3 bases from V and 4 bases from J, the junction contained 4 bases not matched to a gene. This chain's CDR3 is CAWRPGQGYEQYF. The CDR3 region has the DNA TGTGCCTGGAGGCCGGGACAGGGTTACGAGCAGTACTTC.

This clonotype was seen many times. This rearrangement joins TRBV29-1 to TRBJ2-1, with a weak D call TRBD1 (5 bases). CDR1 SQVTM and CDR2 ANQGSEA come from the germline V gene. The CDR3 is made up of 14 amino acids. Trimming took 0 bases from V and 8 from J, leaving 14 bases between them. DNA of the CDR3: TGCAGCGTTGAAGAAGTACAGGCGGTGGATGAGCAGTTCTTC. Translation: CSVEEVQAVDEQFF.

In this sample, this clonotype turned up many times. CDR3 protein: CASSYSPNHYEQYF. The DNA of the CDR3 is TGTGCCAGCAGTTACTCGCCAAATCACTACGAGCAGTACTTC. The chain uses TRBV6-6 and TRBJ2-7; D is undetermined. The CDR3 sequence is 14 residues long. Trimming shortened V by 0 bases and J by 3 bases, and 9 bases separated the two germline ends. Germline V gene data show CDR1 as MNHNY and CDR2 as SVGAGI (reference sequence).

This clonotype was observed at least ten times. The chain combines TRBV11-2 with TRBJ1-2; 8 bases align to TRBD1. The CDR3 covers 16 residues. J lost 2 bases, V lost 6 bases, and 11 bases had no gene match. The germline CDR1 and CDR2 sequences are SGHAT and FQNNGV. The CDR3 bases are TGTGCCAGCAGGGGGCTGTTCGGGACAGGAAACTATGGCTACACCTTC. It is translated as CASRGLFGTGNYGYTF.

This clonotype was seen many times. This chain links TRBV18 with TRBJ1-1, with D uncertain. The CDR3 is 15 residues long. The germline V gene encodes CDR1 KGHSH and CDR2 LQKENI. Deletions cut 1 base from V and 0 bases from J, with 9 bases between. In nucleotides, the CDR3 is TGTGCCAGCTCACCACAAGGTGGAGTGAACACTGAAGCTTTCTTT. Protein: CASSPQGGVNTEAFF.

Comment on this clonotype: A read error may be the cause here, since a much bigger clone is one base away. The chain has TRBV27 and TRBJ2-1, with D uncertain. CDR3 size: 16 residues. The germline V and J ends were trimmed by 4 bases and 0 bases, with 13 bases remaining between them. Per the germline V gene, CDR1 is MNHEY and CDR2 is SMNVEV (reference sequence). CDR3 nucleotides: TGTGCCAGCAGTTCATCGAGACCAAGCTCCTACAATGAGCAGTTCTTC. Its protein product is CASSSSRPSSYNEQFF.

This clonotype was picked up a small number of times. The chain links TRBV10-3 to TRBJ2-2; D is perhaps TRBD1 (6 bases). Trimming pared 3 bases from V and 2 bases from J, leaving 16 bases between. Germline V gene data show CDR1 as ENHRY and CDR2 as SYGVKD. This CDR3 spans 17 amino acids. The CDR3 reads CAISDQRTVVNTGELFF. The CDR3 DNA follows: TGTGCCATCAGTGATCAGCGGACAGTCGTAAACACCGGGGAGCTGTTTTTT.

This chain uses TRBV6-1 with TRBJ2-2; 9 bases match TRBD2. CDR3 length: 15 residues. Germline CDR1 and CDR2: MNHNS and SASEGT. The ends lost 10 bases at V and 1 base at J; junction bases unmatched: 7. The DNA of the CDR3 is TGTGCCATCCCGGTAGCGGGAGAGAACACCGGGGAGCTGTTTTTT. This gives the protein CAIPVAGENTGELFF.

This clonotype was counted a few times. The chain carries TRBV15 and TRBJ2-1; maybe TRBD2 (5 bases). CDR3 length equals 12 residues. The V and J ends lost 1 base and 9 bases respectively, with 7 bases between them. CDR1 LNHNV and CDR2 YYDKDF come from the germline V gene (reference sequence). The CDR3 is CATSRGGGEQFF. The CDR3 DNA follows: TGTGCCACCAGCAGAGGAGGAGGTGAGCAGTTCTTC.

This chain links TRBV5-1 with TRBJ2-2; D uncertain. The CDR3 is made up of 14 amino acids. From germline, CDR1 is SGHRS and CDR2 YFSETQ. V gave up 6 bases and J gave up 0 bases, with 9 bases separating them. For the CDR3, the DNA is TGCGCCAGCACGCTCGCCACGAACACCGGGGAGCTGTTTTTT. Its protein product is CASTLATNTGELFF.

This clonotype was picked up a small number of times. A read error is possible here, since a much larger clone lies one base away. The chain joins TRBV28 to TRBJ1-2, with a tentative D call TRBD1 (6 bases). Germline assignment: CDR1 MDHEN and CDR2 SYDVKM. V gave up 3 bases and J gave up 5 bases, with 10 bases separating them. This CDR3 spans 13 amino acids. The CDR3 loop is CASSFEDRYGYTF. The CDR3 DNA reads as TGTGCCAGCAGTTTTGAGGACAGATATGGCTACACCTTC.

This clonotype was counted many times. This chain connects TRBV20-1 to TRBJ2-7; 9 bases fit TRBD2. Germline CDR1 reads DFQATT; CDR2 reads SNEGSKA (reference sequence). Unmatched junction bases numbered 4, after V lost 1 base and J lost 0 bases. This CDR3 spans 15 amino acids. The CDR3 sequence: CSARGSGSFSYEQYF. CDR3 nucleotides: TGCAGTGCTAGAGGTAGCGGGAGTTTCTCCTACGAGCAGTACTTC.

This clonotype appeared a few times. The CDR3 spells CASSPRPNSFYTF. CDR3 in DNA: TGTGCCAGCAGCCCCCGTCCTAATTCGTTCTACACCTTC. The rearrangement uses TRBV9 and TRBJ1-2; D remains unclear. The CDR3 has 13 residues. Germline V gene sequence: CDR1 SGDLS, CDR2 YYNGEE. V was cut by 4 bases and J by 10 bases, with 17 bases left in between.